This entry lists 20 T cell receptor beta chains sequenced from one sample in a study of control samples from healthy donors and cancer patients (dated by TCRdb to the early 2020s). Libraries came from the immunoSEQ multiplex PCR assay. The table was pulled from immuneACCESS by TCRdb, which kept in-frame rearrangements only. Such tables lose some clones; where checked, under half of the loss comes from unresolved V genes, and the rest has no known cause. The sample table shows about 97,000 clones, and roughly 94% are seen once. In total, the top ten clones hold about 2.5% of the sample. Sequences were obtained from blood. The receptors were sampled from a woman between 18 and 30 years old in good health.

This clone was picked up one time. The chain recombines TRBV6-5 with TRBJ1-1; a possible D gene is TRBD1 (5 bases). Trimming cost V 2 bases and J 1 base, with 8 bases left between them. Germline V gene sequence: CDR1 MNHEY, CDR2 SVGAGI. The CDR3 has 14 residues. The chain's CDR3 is CASSYQGGNTEAFF. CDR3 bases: TGTGCCAGCAGTTACCAGGGAGGGAACACTGAAGCTTTCTTT.

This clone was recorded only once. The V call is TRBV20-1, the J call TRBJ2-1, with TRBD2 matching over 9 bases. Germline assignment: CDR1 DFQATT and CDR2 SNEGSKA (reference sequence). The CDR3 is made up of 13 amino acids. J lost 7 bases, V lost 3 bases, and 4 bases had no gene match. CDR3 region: CSASLAGVNEQFF. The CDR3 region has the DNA TGCAGTGCTAGTTTAGCGGGAGTAAATGAGCAGTTCTTC.

The CDR3, as DNA: TGTGCCAGCAGCTTGAATTACAATGAGCAGTTCTTC. Translation: CASSLNYNEQFF. The V call is TRBV13, the J call TRBJ2-1; D is ambiguous. This CDR3 is built from 12 residues. The germline CDR1 and CDR2 sequences are PRHDT and FYEKMQ (reference sequence). V lost 3 bases and J lost 4, with 4 bases in between.

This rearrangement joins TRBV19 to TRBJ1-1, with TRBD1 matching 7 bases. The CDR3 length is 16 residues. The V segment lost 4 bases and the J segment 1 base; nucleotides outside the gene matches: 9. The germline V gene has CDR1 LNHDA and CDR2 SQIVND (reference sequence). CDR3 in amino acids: CASSRPTGQANTEAFF. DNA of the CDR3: TGTGCCAGTAGTAGGCCCACCGGACAGGCGAACACTGAAGCTTTCTTT.

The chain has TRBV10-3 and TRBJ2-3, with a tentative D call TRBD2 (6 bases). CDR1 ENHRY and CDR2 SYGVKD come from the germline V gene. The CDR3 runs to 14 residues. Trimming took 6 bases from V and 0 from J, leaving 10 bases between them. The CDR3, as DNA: TGTGCCATCAGCACTAGCTTTAGCACAGATACGCAGTATTTT. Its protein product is CAISTSFSTDTQYF.

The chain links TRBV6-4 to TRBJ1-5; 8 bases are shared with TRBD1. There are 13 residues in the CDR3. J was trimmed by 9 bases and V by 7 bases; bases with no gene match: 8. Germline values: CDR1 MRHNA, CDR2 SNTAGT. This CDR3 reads CASTGQGLGPQHF. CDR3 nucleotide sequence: TGTGCCAGCACCGGACAGGGATTGGGGCCCCAGCATTTT.

CDR3 bases: TGTGCCAGCAGCCAACTCGCGGCAGGGGACACAGATACGCAGTATTTT. Translating it yields CASSQLAAGDTDTQYF. The chain recombines TRBV7-9 with TRBJ2-3, with a tentative D call TRBD1 (6 bases). The CDR3 totals 16 residues. Germline V gene data show CDR1 as SEHNR and CDR2 as FQNEAQ (reference sequence). V shed 5 bases and J shed 2 bases, with 17 bases lying between them.

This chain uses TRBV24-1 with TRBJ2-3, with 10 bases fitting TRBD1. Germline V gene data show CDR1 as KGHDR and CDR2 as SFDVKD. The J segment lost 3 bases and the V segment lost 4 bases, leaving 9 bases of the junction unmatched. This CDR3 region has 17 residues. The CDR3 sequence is CATSDPAGTGETDTQYF. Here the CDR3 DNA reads TGTGCCACCAGTGACCCCGCCGGGACAGGGGAGACAGATACGCAGTATTTT.

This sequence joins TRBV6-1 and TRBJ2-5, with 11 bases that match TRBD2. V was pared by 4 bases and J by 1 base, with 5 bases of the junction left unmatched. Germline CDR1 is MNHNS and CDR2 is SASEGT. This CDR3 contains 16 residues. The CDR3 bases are TGTGCCAGCAGTGCCGGACTAGCGGGTATCCAAGAGACCCAGTACTTC. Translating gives CASSAGLAGIQETQYF.

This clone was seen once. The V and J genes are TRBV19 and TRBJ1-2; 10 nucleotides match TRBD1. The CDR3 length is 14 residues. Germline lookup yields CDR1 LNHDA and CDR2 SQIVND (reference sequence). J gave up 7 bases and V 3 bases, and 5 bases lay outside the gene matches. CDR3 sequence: CASSMTGGLGGYTF. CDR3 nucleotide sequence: TGTGCCAGTAGTATGACAGGGGGCTTGGGTGGCTACACCTTC.

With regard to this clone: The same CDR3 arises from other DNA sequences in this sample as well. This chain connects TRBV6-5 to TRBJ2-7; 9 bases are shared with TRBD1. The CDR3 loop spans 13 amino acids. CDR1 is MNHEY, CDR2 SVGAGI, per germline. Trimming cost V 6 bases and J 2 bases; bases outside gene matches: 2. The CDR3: CASRDRGPYEQYF. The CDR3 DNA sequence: TGTGCCAGCAGGGACAGGGGACCCTACGAGCAGTACTTC.

CDR3 in amino acids: CANNEPGQVNEKLFF. As DNA, the CDR3 is TGTGCCAACAACGAACCGGGACAGGTCAATGAAAAACTGTTTTTT. The rearrangement joins TRBV6-4 to TRBJ1-4, with TRBD1 identical over 8 bases. The CDR3 spans 15 residues. V trimming: 10 bases; J trimming: 5 bases; junction bases outside the gene matches: 12. CDR1 is MRHNA and CDR2 is SNTAGT in the germline V gene.

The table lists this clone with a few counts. This CDR3 is CASSPGTGNTIYF. In nucleotides, the CDR3 is TGTGCCAGCAGTCCGGGTACTGGAAACACCATATATTTT. The V gene is TRBV7-9, the J gene TRBJ1-3; the D is unclear. V gave up 6 bases and J gave up 2 bases, with 8 bases separating them. The CDR3 consists of 13 residues. Germline assignment: CDR1 SEHNR and CDR2 FQNEAQ (reference sequence).

The CDR3, as DNA: TGTGCCTGGAGTGTATGGGGGGGGAATCAGCCCCAGCATTTT. This gives the protein CAWSVWGGNQPQHF. This chain uses TRBV30 with TRBJ1-5, with D perhaps TRBD1 (5 bases). This CDR3 contains 14 residues. V lost 0 bases and J 4 bases, leaving 10 bases between the germline ends. CDR1 is GTSNPN and CDR2 is SVGIG in the germline V gene (reference sequence). Combining the CDR3 with reference TRBV30 and TRBJ1-5 gives the whole variable domain SQTIHQWPATLVQPVGSPLSLECTVEGTSNPNLYWYRQAAGRGLQLLFYSVGIGQISSEVPQNLSASRPQDRQFILSSKKLLLSDSGFYLCAWSVWGGNQPQHFGDGTRLSIL.

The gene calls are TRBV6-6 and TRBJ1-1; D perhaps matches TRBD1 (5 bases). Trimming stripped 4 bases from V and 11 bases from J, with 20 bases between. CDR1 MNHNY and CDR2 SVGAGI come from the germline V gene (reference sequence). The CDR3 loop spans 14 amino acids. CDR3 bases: TGTGCCAGCAGTTTTGGGGGAGGGGACGATCGCGCTTTCTTT. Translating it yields CASSFGGGDDRAFF.

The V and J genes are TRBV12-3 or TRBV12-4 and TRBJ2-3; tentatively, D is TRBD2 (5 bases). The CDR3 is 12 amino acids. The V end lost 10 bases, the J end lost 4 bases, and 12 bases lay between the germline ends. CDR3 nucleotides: TGTGCCATTAGGTACGGGGCAGATACGCAGTATTTT. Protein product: CAIRYGADTQYF.

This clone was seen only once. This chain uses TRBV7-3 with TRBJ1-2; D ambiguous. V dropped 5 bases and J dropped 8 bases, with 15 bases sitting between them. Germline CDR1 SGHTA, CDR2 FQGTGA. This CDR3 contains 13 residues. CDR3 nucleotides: TGTGCCAGCAGCCGGACTAATCTTGAGGGCTACACCTTC. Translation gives CASSRTNLEGYTF.

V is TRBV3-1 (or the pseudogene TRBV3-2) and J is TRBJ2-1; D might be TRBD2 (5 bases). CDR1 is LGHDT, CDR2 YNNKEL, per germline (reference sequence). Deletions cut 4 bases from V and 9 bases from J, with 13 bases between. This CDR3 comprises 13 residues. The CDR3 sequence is CASSPLVPAEQFF. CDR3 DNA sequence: TGTGCCAGCAGCCCACTAGTTCCCGCTGAGCAGTTCTTC.

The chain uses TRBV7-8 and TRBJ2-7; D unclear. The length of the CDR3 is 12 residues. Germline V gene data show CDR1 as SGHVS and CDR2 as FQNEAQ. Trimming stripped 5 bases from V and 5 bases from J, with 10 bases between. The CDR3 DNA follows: TGTGCCAGCAGCCGCTATAGCCACGAGCAGTACTTC. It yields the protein CASSRYSHEQYF.

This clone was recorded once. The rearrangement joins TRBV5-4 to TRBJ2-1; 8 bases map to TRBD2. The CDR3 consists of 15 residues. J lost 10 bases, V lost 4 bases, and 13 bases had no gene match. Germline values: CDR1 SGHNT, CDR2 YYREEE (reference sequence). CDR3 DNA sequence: TGTGCCAGCAGCCCTACTAGCGGAGCCCCGGGGGAGCAGTTCTTC. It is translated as CASSPTSGAPGEQFF.